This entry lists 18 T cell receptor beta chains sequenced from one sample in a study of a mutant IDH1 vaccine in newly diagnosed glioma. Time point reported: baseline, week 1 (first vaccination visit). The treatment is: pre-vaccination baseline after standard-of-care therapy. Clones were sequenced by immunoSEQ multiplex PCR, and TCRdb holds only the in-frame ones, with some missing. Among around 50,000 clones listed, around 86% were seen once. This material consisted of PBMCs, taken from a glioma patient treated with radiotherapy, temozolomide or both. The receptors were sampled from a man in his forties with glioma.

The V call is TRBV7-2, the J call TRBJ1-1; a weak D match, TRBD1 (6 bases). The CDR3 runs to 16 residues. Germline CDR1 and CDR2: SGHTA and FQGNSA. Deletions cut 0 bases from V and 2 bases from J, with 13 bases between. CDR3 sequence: CASSLAGGLRNTEAFF. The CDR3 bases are TGTGCCAGCAGCTTAGCAGGGGGTCTGCGAAACACTGAAGCTTTCTTT.

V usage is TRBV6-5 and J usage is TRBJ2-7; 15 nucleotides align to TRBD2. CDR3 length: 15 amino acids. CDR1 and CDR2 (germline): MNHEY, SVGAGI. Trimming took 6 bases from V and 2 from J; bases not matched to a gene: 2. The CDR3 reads CASSRTSGRAYEQYF. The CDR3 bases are TGTGCCAGCAGCCGGACTAGCGGGAGGGCCTACGAGCAGTACTTC.

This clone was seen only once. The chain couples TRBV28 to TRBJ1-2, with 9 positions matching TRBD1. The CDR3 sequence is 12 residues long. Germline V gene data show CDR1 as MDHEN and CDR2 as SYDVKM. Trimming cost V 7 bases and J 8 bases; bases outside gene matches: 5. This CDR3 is CASIIQGAGYTF. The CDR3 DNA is TGTGCCAGCATTATACAGGGGGCAGGCTACACCTTC.

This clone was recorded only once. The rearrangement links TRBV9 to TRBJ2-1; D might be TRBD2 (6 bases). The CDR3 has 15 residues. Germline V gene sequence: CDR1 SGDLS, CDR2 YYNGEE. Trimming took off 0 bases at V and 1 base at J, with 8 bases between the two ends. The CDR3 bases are TGTGCCAGCAGCGTAGGGACTAATTCCTACAATGAGCAGTTCTTC. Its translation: CASSVGTNSYNEQFF.

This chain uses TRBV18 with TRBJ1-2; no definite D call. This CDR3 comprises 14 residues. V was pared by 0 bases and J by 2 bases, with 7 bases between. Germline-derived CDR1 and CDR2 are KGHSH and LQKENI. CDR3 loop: CASSPPIANYGYTF. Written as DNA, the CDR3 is TGTGCCAGCTCACCACCGATAGCAAACTATGGCTACACCTTC.

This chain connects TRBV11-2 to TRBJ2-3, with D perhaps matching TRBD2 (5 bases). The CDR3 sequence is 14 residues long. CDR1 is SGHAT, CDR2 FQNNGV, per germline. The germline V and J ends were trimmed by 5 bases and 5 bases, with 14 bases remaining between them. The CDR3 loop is CASSVSPSRDTQYF. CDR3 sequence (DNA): TGTGCCAGCAGCGTATCACCTAGCCGAGATACGCAGTATTTT.

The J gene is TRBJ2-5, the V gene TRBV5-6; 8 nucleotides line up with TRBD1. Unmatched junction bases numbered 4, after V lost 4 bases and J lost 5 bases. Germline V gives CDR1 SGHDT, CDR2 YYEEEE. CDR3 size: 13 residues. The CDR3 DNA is TGTGCCAGCAGCAAAACAGGGGGGGAGACCCAGTACTTC. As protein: CASSKTGGETQYF.

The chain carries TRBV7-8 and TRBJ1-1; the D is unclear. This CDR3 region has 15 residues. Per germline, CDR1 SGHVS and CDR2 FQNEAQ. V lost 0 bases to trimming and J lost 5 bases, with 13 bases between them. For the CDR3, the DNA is TGTGCCAGCAGCTTAGCGTCAGGCGGTGGGACTGAAGCTTTCTTT. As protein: CASSLASGGGTEAFF.

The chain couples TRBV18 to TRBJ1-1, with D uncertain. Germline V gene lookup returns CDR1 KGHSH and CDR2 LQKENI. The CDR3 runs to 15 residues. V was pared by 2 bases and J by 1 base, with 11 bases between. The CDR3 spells CASSPTGFENTEAFF. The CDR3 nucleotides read TGTGCCAGCTCACCAACGGGATTTGAGAACACTGAAGCTTTCTTT.

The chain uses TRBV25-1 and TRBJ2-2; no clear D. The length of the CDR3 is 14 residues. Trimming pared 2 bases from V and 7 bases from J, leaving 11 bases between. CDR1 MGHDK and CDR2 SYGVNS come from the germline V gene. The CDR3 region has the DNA TGTGCCAGCAGTGAACCGTTCTTGGGCGGGGAGCTGTTTTTT. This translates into CASSEPFLGGELFF.

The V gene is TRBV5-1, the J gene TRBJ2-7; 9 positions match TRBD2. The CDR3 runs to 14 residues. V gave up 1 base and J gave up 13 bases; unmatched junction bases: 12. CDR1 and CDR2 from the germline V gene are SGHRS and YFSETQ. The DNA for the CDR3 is TGCGCCAGCAGCTTGCGGGGGACTAGCAAAGGATCATACTTC. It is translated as CASSLRGTSKGSYF. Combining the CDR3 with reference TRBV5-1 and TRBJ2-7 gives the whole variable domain KAGVTQTPRYLIKTRGQQVTLSCSPISGHRSVSWYQQTPGQGLQFLFEYFSETQRNKGNFPGRFSGRQFSNSRSEMNVSTLELGDSALYLCASSLRGTSKGSYFGPGTRLTVT.

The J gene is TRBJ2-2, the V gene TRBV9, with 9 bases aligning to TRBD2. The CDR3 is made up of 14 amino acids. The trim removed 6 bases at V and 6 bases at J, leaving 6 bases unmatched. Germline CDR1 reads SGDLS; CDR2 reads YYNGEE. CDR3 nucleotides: TGTGCCAGCACCCCCAGCGGGAGGTCCGGGGAGCTGTTTTTT. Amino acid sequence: CASTPSGRSGELFF.

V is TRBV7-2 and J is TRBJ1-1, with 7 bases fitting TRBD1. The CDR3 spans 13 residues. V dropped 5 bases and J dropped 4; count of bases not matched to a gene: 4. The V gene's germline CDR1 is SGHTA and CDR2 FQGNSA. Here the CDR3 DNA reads TGTGCCAGCAGCCTGCAGGGGGGCACTGAAGCTTTCTTT. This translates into CASSLQGGTEAFF.

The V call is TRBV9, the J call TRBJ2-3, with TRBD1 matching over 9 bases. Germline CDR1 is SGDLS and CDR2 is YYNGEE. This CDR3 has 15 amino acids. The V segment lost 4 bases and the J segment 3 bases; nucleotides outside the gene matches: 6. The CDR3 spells CASSRGDRDTDTQYF. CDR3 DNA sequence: TGTGCCAGCAGCCGAGGGGACAGGGATACAGATACGCAGTATTTT.

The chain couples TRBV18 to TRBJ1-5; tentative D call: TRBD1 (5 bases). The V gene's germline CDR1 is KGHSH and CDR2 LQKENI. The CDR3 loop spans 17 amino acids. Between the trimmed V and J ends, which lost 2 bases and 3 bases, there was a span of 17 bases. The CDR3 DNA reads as TGTGCCAGCTCACCAACTTCCGGGGCCCTCATCAATCAGCCCCAGCATTTT. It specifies CASSPTSGALINQPQHF. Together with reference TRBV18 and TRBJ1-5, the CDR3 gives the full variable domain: NAGVMQNPRHLVRRRGQEARLRCSPMKGHSHVYWYRQLPEEGLKFMVYLQKENIIDESGMPKERFSAEFPKEGPSILRIQQVVRGDSAAYFCASSPTSGALINQPQHFGDGTRLSIL.

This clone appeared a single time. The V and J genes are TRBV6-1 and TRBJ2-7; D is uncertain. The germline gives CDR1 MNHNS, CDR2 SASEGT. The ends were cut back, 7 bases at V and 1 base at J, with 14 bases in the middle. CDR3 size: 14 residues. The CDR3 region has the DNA TGTGCCAGCATGCAACGTGCTCCATCCTACGAGCAGTACTTC. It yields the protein CASMQRAPSYEQYF.

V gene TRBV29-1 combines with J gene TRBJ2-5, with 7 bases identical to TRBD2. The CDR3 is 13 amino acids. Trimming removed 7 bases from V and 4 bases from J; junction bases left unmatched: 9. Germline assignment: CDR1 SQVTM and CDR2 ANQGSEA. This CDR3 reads CSGRSGGGETQYF. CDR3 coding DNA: TGCAGCGGCCGGTCGGGAGGAGGAGAGACCCAGTACTTC.

The CDR3 here is CASSSDRVGGNQPQHF. The CDR3 nucleotides are TGTGCCAGCAGTTCCGACAGGGTAGGGGGCAATCAGCCCCAGCATTTT. The chain couples TRBV27 to TRBJ1-5; 7 positions agree with TRBD1. Germline values: CDR1 MNHEY, CDR2 SMNVEV (reference sequence). Losses at the gene ends were 4 bases for V and 2 bases for J; bases not matched to a gene: 8. The CDR3 contains 16 residues.